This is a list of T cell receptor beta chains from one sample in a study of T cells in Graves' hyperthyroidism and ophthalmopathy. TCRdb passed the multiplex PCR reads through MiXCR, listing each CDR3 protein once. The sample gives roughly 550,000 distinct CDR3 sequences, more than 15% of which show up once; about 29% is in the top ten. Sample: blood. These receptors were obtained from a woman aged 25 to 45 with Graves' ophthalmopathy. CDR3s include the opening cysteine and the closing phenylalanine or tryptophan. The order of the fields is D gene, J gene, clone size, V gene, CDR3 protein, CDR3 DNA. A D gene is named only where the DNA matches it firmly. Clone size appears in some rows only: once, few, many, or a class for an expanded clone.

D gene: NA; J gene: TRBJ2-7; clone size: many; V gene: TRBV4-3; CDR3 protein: CASSQRPRTDYYEQYF; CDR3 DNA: TGCGCCAGCAGCCAAAGACCCCGGACAGACTACTACGAGCAGTACTTC
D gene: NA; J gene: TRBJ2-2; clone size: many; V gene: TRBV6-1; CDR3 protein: CASSEAPLGRELFF; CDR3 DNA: TGTGCCAGCAGTGAAGCTCCCCTGGGGAGGGAGCTGTTTTTT
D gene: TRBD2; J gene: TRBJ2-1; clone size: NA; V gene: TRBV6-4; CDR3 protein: CASSRSPGLDRNEQFF; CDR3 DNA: TGTGCCAGCAGTCGCTCACCGGGACTAGATCGCAATGAGCAGTTCTTC
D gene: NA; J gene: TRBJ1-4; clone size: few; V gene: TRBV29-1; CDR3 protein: CSVYTATNEKLFF; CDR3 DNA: TGCAGCGTCTACACCGCAACTAATGAAAAACTGTTTTTT
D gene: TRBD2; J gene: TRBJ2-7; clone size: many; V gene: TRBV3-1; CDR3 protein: CASSPETSGTYEQYF; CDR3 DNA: TGTGCCAGCAGCCCAGAGACTAGCGGAACCTACGAGCAGTACTTC
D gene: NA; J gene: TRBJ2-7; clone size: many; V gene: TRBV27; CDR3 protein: CASSRTGGTPYEQYF; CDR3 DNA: TGTGCCAGCAGCCGGACCGGCGGGACTCCCTACGAGCAGTACTTC
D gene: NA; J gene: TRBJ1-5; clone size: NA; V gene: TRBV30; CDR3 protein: CAWSYNLGTPNQPQHF; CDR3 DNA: TGTGCCTGGAGTTACAACCTGGGGACCCCTAATCAGCCCCAGCATTTT
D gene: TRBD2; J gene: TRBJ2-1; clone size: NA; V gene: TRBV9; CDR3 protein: CASSVDRLAMGEQFF; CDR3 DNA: TGTGCCAGCAGCGTAGATCGACTAGCGATGGGTGAGCAGTTCTTC
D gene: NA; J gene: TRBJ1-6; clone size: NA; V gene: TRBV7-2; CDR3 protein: CASSQAGAASLAHF; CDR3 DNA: TGTGCCAGCAGCCAAGCGGGGGCCGCGTCTCTCGCCCACTTT
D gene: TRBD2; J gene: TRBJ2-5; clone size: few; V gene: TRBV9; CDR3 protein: CASSPSGRTQETQYF; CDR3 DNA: TGTGCCAGCAGCCCTAGCGGGAGGACCCAAGAGACCCAGTACTTC
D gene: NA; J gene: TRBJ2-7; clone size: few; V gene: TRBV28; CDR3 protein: CASTDKYEQYF; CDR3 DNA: TGTGCCAGCACCGATAAGTACGAGCAGTACTTC
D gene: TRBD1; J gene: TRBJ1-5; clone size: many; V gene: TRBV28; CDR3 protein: CASKDRANNQPQHF; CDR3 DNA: TGTGCCAGCAAGGACAGGGCCAACAATCAGCCCCAGCATTTT
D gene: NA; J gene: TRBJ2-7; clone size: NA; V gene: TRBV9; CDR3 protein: CASSVGGTPGEQYF; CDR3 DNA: TGTGCCAGCAGCGTAGGAGGGACCCCGGGAGAGCAGTACTTC
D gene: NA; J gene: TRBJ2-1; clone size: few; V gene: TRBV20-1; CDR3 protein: CSALPTESSYNEQFF; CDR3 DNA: TGCAGTGCTCTCCCGACGGAGAGTTCCTACAATGAGCAGTTCTTC
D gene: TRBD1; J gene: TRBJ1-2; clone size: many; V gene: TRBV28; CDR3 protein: CASSSPGQGFGYTF; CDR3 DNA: TGTGCCAGCAGTTCCCCGGGACAGGGTTTCGGCTACACCTTC
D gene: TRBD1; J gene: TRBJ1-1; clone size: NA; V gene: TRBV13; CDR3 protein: CASSTGTAEAFF; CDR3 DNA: TGTGCCAGCAGCACCGGGACAGCAGAAGCTTTCTTT
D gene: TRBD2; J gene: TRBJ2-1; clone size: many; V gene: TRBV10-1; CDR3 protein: CASSGPSGREDNEQFF; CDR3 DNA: TGCGCCAGCAGTGGACCGAGCGGGAGGGAGGACAATGAGCAGTTCTTC
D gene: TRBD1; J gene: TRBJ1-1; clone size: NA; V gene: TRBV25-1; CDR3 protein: CASSGTGWVNTEAFF; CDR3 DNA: TGTGCCAGCAGTGGGACAGGGTGGGTGAACACTGAAGCTTTCTTT
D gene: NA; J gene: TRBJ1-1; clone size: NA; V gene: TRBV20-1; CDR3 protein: CSADTGLRAFF; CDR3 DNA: TGCAGTGCCGACACAGGGCTACGGGCTTTCTTT
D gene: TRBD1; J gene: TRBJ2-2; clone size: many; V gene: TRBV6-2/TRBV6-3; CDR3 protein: CASRPSGTANTGELFF; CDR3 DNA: TGTGCCAGCAGACCCTCCGGGACAGCTAACACCGGGGAGCTGTTTTTT
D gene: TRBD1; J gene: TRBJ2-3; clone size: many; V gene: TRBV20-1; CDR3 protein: CSARDRGGDTQYF; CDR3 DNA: TGCAGTGCCCGGGACAGGGGAGGAGATACGCAGTATTTT
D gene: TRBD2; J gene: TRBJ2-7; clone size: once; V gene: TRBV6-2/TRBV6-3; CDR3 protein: CASSYISLRATSGVEQYF; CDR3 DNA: TGTGCCAGCAGTTATATATCGTTACGGGCGACTAGCGGAGTCGAGCAGTACTTC
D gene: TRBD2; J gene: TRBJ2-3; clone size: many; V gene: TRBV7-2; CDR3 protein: CASSLVSGGGTGTDTQYF; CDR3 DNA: TGTGCCAGCAGCTTAGTTTCGGGAGGAGGTACGGGCACAGATACGCAGTATTTT
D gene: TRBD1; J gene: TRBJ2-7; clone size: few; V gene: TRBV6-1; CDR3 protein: CASSWTGKEEQYF; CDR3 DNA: TGTGCCAGCAGTTGGACAGGGAAGGAAGAGCAGTACTTC
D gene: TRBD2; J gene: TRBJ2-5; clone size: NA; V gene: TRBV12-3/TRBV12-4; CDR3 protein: CASRPTGLAGVRETQYF; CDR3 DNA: TGTGCCAGCAGGCCGACGGGACTAGCGGGGGTAAGGGAGACCCAGTACTTC
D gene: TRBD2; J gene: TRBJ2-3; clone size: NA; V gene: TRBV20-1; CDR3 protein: CSARDDSLAGEDTQYF; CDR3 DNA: TGCAGTGCTAGAGATGATTCACTAGCGGGAGAAGATACGCAGTATTTT
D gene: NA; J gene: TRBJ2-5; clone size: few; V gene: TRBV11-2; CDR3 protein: CASSLPGLQETQYF; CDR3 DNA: TGTGCCAGCAGCTTACCCGGACTCCAAGAGACCCAGTACTTC
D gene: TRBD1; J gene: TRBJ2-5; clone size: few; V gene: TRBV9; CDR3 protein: CASSVATGTGVWETQYF; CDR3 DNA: TGTGCCAGCAGCGTAGCTACCGGGACAGGGGTGTGGGAGACCCAGTACTTC
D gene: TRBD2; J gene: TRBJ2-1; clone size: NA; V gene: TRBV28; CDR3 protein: CASNGLAGGVNEQFF; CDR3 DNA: TGTGCCAGCAACGGACTAGCGGGAGGGGTCAATGAGCAGTTCTTC
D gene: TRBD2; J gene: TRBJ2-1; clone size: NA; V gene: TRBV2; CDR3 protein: CASSESGGDNEQFF; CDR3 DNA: TGTGCCAGCAGTGAATCCGGGGGGGACAATGAGCAGTTCTTC
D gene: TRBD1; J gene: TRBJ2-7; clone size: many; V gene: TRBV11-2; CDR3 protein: CASRRPGQGYEQYF; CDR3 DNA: TGTGCCAGCAGGCGGCCGGGACAGGGCTACGAGCAGTACTTC
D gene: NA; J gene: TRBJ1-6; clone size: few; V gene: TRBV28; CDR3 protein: CASSLSSPRASPLHF; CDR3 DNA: TGTGCCAGCAGTTTATCATCTCCGCGGGCTTCACCCCTCCACTTT
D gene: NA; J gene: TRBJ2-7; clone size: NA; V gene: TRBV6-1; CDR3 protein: CASSAGRYEQYF; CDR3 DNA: TGTGCCAGCAGTGCAGGCCGGTACGAGCAGTACTTC
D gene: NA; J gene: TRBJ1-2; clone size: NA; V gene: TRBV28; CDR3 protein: CASRIPTGPYGYTF; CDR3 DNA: TGTGCCAGCCGCATTCCTACAGGGCCCTATGGCTACACCTTC
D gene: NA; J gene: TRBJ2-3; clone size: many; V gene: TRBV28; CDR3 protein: CASSSPRAVNTDTQYF; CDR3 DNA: TGTGCCAGCAGTTCCCCACGAGCGGTTAACACAGATACGCAGTATTTT
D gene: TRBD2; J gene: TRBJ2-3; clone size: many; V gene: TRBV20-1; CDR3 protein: CSARVTSGRGGTDTQYF; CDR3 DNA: TGCAGTGCTAGAGTTACTAGCGGGAGAGGGGGGACAGATACGCAGTATTTT
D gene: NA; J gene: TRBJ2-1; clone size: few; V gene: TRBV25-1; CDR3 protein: CASTIGDSSYNEQFF; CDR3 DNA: TGTGCCAGCACCATAGGGGATAGCTCCTACAATGAGCAGTTCTTC